The 27 T cell receptor beta chains presented below share a single source sample, sequenced in a study of blood T cell repertoires in COVID-19. The protocol was immunoSEQ multiplex PCR, while the TCRdb copy is restricted to in-frame clones and leaves out a portion. The table lists 170,000 or so clones, 60% to 80% of them singletons. The source material was peripheral blood. The receptors were sampled from a woman in her 70s with acute or convalescent COVID-19.

This sequence joins TRBV19 and TRBJ2-1, with TRBD1 matching over 10 bases. The CDR3 spans 14 residues. The ends lost 5 bases at V and 10 bases at J; junction bases unmatched: 8. Germline CDR1 reads LNHDA; CDR2 reads SQIVND (reference sequence). The CDR3 DNA is TGTGCCAGTAGTTTGAGACAGGGGGCAGGGGAGCAGTTCTTC. Protein sequence: CASSLRQGAGEQFF.

In DNA, the CDR3 is TGTGCCAGTTGGAGTTACAGGGGCTACGATGGCTACACCTTC. Amino acid sequence: CASWSYRGYDGYTF. The chain is built from TRBV19 and TRBJ1-2; 7 nucleotides agree with TRBD1. From germline, CDR1 is LNHDA and CDR2 SQIVND (reference sequence). Trimming took 8 bases from V and 6 from J; bases not matched to a gene: 12. This CDR3 region has 14 residues.

V gene TRBV7-2 combines with J gene TRBJ2-2; TRBD2 is a possible D gene (5 bases). This CDR3 spans 18 amino acids. Looked up from germline, CDR1 is SGHTA and CDR2 is FQGNSA. V was clipped by 2 bases and J by 0 bases, with 16 bases between them. The CDR3 is CASSLSGLAYANTGELFF. DNA of the CDR3: TGTGCCAGCAGCTTATCTGGTCTAGCTTACGCGAACACCGGGGAGCTGTTTTTT.

The CDR3: CASSLELAGGKGADTQYF. The DNA for the CDR3 is TGTGCCAGTAGTCTCGAACTAGCGGGAGGAAAGGGGGCAGATACGCAGTATTTT. The chain joins TRBV19 to TRBJ2-3; 12 nucleotides align to TRBD2. Losses at the gene ends were 5 bases for V and 4 bases for J; bases not matched to a gene: 13. Germline CDR1 is LNHDA and CDR2 is SQIVND (reference sequence). The CDR3 is made up of 18 amino acids.

The J gene is TRBJ2-1, the V gene TRBV27, with 7 bases lining up with TRBD2. Germline V CDR1 and CDR2: MNHEY, SMNVEV (reference sequence). The CDR3 contains 17 residues. The V segment lost 3 bases and the J segment 5 bases; nucleotides outside the gene matches: 13. For the CDR3, the DNA is TGTGCCAGCAGTTTTTTGATAGCGGGTTGGATAAACAATGAGCAGTTCTTC. Translating it yields CASSFLIAGWINNEQFF.

The chain has TRBV7-9 and TRBJ2-1, with D perhaps TRBD1 (6 bases). The CDR3 is made up of 13 amino acids. V gave up 6 bases and J gave up 1 base, with 7 bases separating them. Germline CDR1 reads SEHNR; CDR2 reads FQNEAQ (reference sequence). The CDR3, as DNA: TGTGCCAGCAGTCAGGGGTCCTACAATGAGCAGTTCTTC. Amino acid sequence: CASSQGSYNEQFF.

The V call is TRBV10-2, the J call TRBJ2-7; tentative D call: TRBD1 (6 bases). This CDR3 has 13 amino acids. Germline CDR1 and CDR2: WSHSY and SAAADI. V lost 6 bases to trimming and J lost 1 base, with 10 bases between them. The CDR3 loop is CASRDTGSYEQYF. DNA for the CDR3: TGCGCCAGCAGGGATACAGGGTCCTACGAGCAGTACTTC.

The chain has TRBV5-1 and TRBJ2-7, with a tentative D call TRBD1 (6 bases). CDR3 length: 15 amino acids. Germline-derived CDR1 and CDR2 are SGHRS and YFSETQ. V dropped 4 bases and J dropped 5 bases, with 19 bases sitting between them. The CDR3 coding sequence is TGCGCCAGCAGCAACTCCCTGGACAGTTCCCACGAGCAGTACTTC. Residues: CASSNSLDSSHEQYF.

This clone was observed a handful of times. The genes are TRBV4-1 and TRBJ2-2, with D possibly TRBD2 on 7 matching bases. V was shortened by 4 bases and J by 5 bases, with 26 bases between the two germline ends. Germline CDR1 and CDR2: MGHRA and YSYEKL. The CDR3 totals 19 residues. The CDR3 DNA reads TGCGCCAGCAGCCCGAACCTTTTTGGACTAGTTAGGGGGACCGGGGAGCTGTTTTTT. Translation: CASSPNLFGLVRGTGELFF.

J is TRBJ1-4 and V is TRBV20-1, with D uncertain. The V gene's germline CDR1 is DFQATT and CDR2 SNEGSKA (reference sequence). This CDR3 is 15 amino acids long. The V gene lost 3 bases and the J gene lost 2 bases, with 13 bases spanning the gap. The CDR3 loop is CSASFGGGTNEKLFF. CDR3 bases: TGCAGTGCTAGTTTTGGTGGCGGTACTAATGAAAAACTGTTTTTT.

The chain couples TRBV3-1 (or the pseudogene TRBV3-2) to TRBJ2-2; TRBD1 aligns across 7 bases. The length of the CDR3 is 15 residues. CDR1 is LGHDT, CDR2 YNNKEL, per germline (reference sequence). Trimming took 2 bases from V and 4 from J; bases not matched to a gene: 4. The CDR3 is CASSQYRQGTGELFF. The DNA of the CDR3 is TGTGCCAGCAGCCAATATCGACAGGGCACCGGGGAGCTGTTTTTT.

Remarks on this clone: Other DNA sequences in this sample translate to the same CDR3. The chain employs TRBV2 and TRBJ1-5; 7 nucleotides line up with TRBD1. The CDR3 runs to 14 residues. From germline, CDR1 is SNHLY and CDR2 FYNNEI. V was clipped by 4 bases and J by 2 bases; unmatched bases: 2. The CDR3 coding sequence is TGTGCCAGCAGTGGTACAGGGGGCAATCAGCCCCAGCATTTT. Protein sequence: CASSGTGGNQPQHF.

This clone has only a few counts. V gene TRBV2 combines with J gene TRBJ1-1; TRBD1 might be the D (5 bases). The germline V gene encodes CDR1 SNHLY and CDR2 FYNNEI. The CDR3 spans 13 residues. V gave up 5 bases and J gave up 5 bases, with 12 bases separating them. CDR3 sequence: CASSNQGETEAFF. In DNA form, the CDR3 reads TGTGCCAGCAGTAATCAGGGTGAGACTGAAGCTTTCTTT.

The chain has TRBV10-3 and TRBJ2-2; 16 nucleotides agree with TRBD2. V gave up 4 bases and J gave up 5 bases; unmatched junction bases: 16. Germline CDR1 reads ENHRY; CDR2 reads SYGVKD. The CDR3 is 21 amino acids. The CDR3 spells CAISGSSGTSGRGLVTGELFF. The CDR3 nucleotides are TGTGCCATCAGTGGTTCCTCCGGGACTAGCGGGAGGGGACTGGTTACCGGGGAGCTGTTTTTT.

This chain connects TRBV5-1 to TRBJ2-1, with 10 bases matching TRBD2. Germline V gene data show CDR1 as SGHRS and CDR2 as YFSETQ. The CDR3 length is 16 residues. V dropped 4 bases and J dropped 7; count of bases not matched to a gene: 11. Here the CDR3 DNA reads TGCGCCAGCAGCGCCCTACTAGCGGGAAGTGGTAATGAGCAGTTCTTC. This encodes CASSALLAGSGNEQFF.

V gene TRBV5-8 combines with J gene TRBJ2-1; 10 bases line up with TRBD1. CDR3 length: 17 amino acids. The trim removed 7 bases at V and 0 bases at J, leaving 10 bases unmatched. The germline V gene encodes CDR1 SGHTS and CDR2 YDEGEE. Here the CDR3 DNA reads TGTGCCAGCTGGACCGGGACAGGGGCAGACTCCTACAATGAGCAGTTCTTC. The encoded protein is CASWTGTGADSYNEQFF.

The rearrangement links TRBV10-3 to TRBJ2-1, with D possibly matching TRBD2 (6 bases). The CDR3 sequence is 11 residues long. Between the trimmed V and J ends, which lost 4 bases and 8 bases, there was a span of 6 bases. Germline CDR1 reads ENHRY; CDR2 reads SYGVKD. The DNA of the CDR3 is TGTGCCATCAGTGGACTAGATGAGCAGTTCTTC. Its protein product is CAISGLDEQFF.

The chain uses TRBV6-4 and TRBJ2-3, with 14 bases identical to TRBD2. CDR3 length equals 18 residues. In germline, CDR1 is MRHNA, CDR2 SNTAGT. With 4 bases clipped from V and 4 bases from J, the junction kept 10 bases outside the gene matches. The CDR3 DNA follows: TGTGCCAGCAGTGCCTCCGGGACTAGCGGGAGTTTGGCAGATACGCAGTATTTT. As protein: CASSASGTSGSLADTQYF.

This clone was found a few times. The chain carries TRBV21-1 and TRBJ2-7; no check of the table's D call, TRBD2, against the DNA was made. TRBV21-1 corresponds to a pseudogene. This CDR3 spans 15 amino acids. CDR3 sequence: CASSKATGKSYEQYF. The CDR3 DNA sequence: TGTGCCAGCAGCAAAGCAACGGGTAAGTCCTACGAGCAGTACTTC.

The chain links TRBV12-5 to TRBJ2-7, with a tentative D call TRBD2 (5 bases). Trimming took 1 base from V and 0 from J, leaving 13 bases between them. The CDR3 extends over 16 amino acids. Germline values: CDR1 LGHNT, CDR2 FRNRAP. Written as DNA, the CDR3 is TGTGCTAGTGGTTTGGGTCTCGGACTGGACTCCTACGAGCAGTACTTC. Its protein is CASGLGLGLDSYEQYF. Full variable domain (outside the CDR3, taken from reference TRBV12-5 and TRBJ2-7): DARVTQTPRHKVTEMGQEVTMRCQPILGHNTVFWYRQTMMQGLELLAYFRNRAPLDDSGMPKDRFSAEMPDATLATLKIQPSEPRDSAVYFCASGLGLGLDSYEQYFGPGTRLTVT.

This chain joins TRBV18 and TRBJ1-2; D remains unclear. CDR1 is KGHSH, CDR2 LQKENI, per germline. Trimming took 2 bases from V and 6 from J, leaving 7 bases between them. CDR3 length: 12 amino acids. This CDR3 reads CASSPNGNGYTF. As DNA, the CDR3 is TGTGCCAGCTCACCAAACGGGAATGGCTACACCTTC.

The chain employs TRBV6-2 or TRBV6-3 and TRBJ2-7, with 8 bases lining up with TRBD2. J was trimmed by 0 bases and V by 2 bases; bases with no gene match: 9. CDR1 and CDR2 (germline): MNHEY, SVGEGT. The CDR3 is 17 amino acids. This CDR3 reads CASSYGFAGGSSYEQYF. CDR3 in DNA: TGTGCCAGCAGTTACGGATTCGCGGGAGGCTCCTCCTACGAGCAGTACTTC.

CDR3 loop: CASSPRGNTEAFF. Written as DNA, the CDR3 is TGTGCCAGCAGTCCCCGGGGGAACACTGAAGCTTTCTTT. This chain joins TRBV12-3 or TRBV12-4 and TRBJ1-1; D remains unclear. The CDR3 runs 13 residues. Deletions cut 5 bases from V and 1 base from J, with 8 bases between.

V usage is TRBV28 and J usage is TRBJ2-5; weak D call: TRBD2 (7 bases). CDR1 MDHEN and CDR2 SYDVKM come from the germline V gene. The length of the CDR3 is 13 residues. V was trimmed by 3 bases and J by 5 bases, leaving 10 bases between them. CDR3 coding DNA: TGTGCCAGCAGTTTCGGGGGGCTGGAGACCCAGTACTTC. Translating it yields CASSFGGLETQYF.

The rearrangement joins TRBV21-1 to TRBJ1-6; the D call TRBD1 from the table was never checked on the DNA. TRBV21-1 is a documented pseudogene. The CDR3 is 18 amino acids. The CDR3 DNA reads TGTGCCAGCAGCCAGAAAACAACCGACAGGAACTATAATTCACCCCTCCACTTT. This gives the protein CASSQKTTDRNYNSPLHF.

The chain couples TRBV19 to TRBJ2-3; unclear D gene. Trimming left V 6 bases short and J 3 bases short, with 4 bases between. CDR3 length: 11 residues. The germline V gene encodes CDR1 LNHDA and CDR2 SQIVND (reference sequence). DNA for the CDR3: TGTGCCAGTAGCTTAACAGATACGCAGTATTTT. As protein: CASSLTDTQYF.

The chain has TRBV7-8 and TRBJ1-2, with D tentatively TRBD1 (5 bases). CDR3 size: 14 residues. Germline V CDR1 and CDR2: SGHVS, FQNEAQ. Trimming pared 4 bases from V and 2 bases from J, leaving 11 bases between. Here the CDR3 reads CASSSQVVNYGYTF. DNA for the CDR3: TGTGCCAGCAGCTCACAGGTTGTAAACTATGGCTACACCTTC.